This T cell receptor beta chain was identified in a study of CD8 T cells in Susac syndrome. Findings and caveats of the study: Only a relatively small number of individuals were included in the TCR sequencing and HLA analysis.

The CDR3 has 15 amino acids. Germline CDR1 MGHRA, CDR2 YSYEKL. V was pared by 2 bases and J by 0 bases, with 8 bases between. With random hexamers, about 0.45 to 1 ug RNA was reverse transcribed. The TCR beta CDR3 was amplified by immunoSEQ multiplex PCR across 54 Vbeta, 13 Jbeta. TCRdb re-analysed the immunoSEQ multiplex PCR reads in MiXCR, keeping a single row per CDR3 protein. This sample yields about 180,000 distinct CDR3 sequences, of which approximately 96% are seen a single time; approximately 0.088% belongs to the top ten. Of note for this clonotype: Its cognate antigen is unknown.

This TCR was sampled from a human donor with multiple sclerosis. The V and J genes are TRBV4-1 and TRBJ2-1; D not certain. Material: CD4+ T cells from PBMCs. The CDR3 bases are TGCGCCAGCAGCCAACTAGGGCTCTCCTACAATGAGCAGTTCTTC. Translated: CASSQLGLSYNEQFF.